A selection of T cell receptor beta chains follows, all from one sample in a study of blood T cell repertoires in COVID-19. Sequenced by immunoSEQ multiplex PCR; TCRdb stores in-frame clones only, minus some. This table has tens of thousands of clones, 70% to 90% appearing once. Sequenced material: peripheral blood. The receptors were sampled from a human donor in a cohort sampled during active COVID-19. Both conserved end residues are part of each CDR3. The order of the fields is J gene, V gene, CDR3 protein.

TRBJ2-2 TRBV6-1 CASSDPGQPTGELFF
TRBJ2-1 TRBV13 CASSLGKRGWEQFF
TRBJ2-1 TRBV19 CASSQGTSGDEQFF
TRBJ2-1 TRBV27 CASSSRVYNEQFF
TRBJ1-3 TRBV10-2 CATEDRDGNTIYF
TRBJ1-1 TRBV27 CASSLNRGLVEAFF
TRBJ2-5 TRBV6-2/TRBV6-3 CASSYSILAGGGESQYF
TRBJ2-7 TRBV3-1/TRBV3-2 CASSYYPSGSSYEQYF
TRBJ2-1 TRBV5-4 CASSGTLGGYEQFF
TRBJ2-1 TRBV7-3 CASSLSWTSGEQFF
TRBJ2-5 TRBV20-1 CSASLISGRETQYF
TRBJ2-1 TRBV7-6 CASSLGRAGGNEQFF
TRBJ2-7 TRBV7-8 CASSPGGLAVSYEQYF
TRBJ2-1 TRBV5-1 CASSFGGGANNEQFF
TRBJ2-1 TRBV5-4 CASSLDGTSVKNEQFF
TRBJ1-6 TRBV9 CASSVESHSSYNSPLHF
TRBJ2-2 TRBV2 CASRAGRDTGELFF
TRBJ2-1 TRBV4-2 CASSQDPGSTSLLNEQFF
TRBJ2-7 TRBV15 CATSREQFGTPPGYEQYF
TRBJ2-3 TRBV2 CASLRLAGRTDTQYF
TRBJ1-5 TRBV5-4 CASSQSGGNQPQHF
TRBJ1-1 TRBV6-2/TRBV6-3 CASSYVKGDTEAFF
TRBJ1-5 TRBV6-1 CASSEETGNQPQHF
TRBJ2-7 TRBV4-2 CASSPDSPYEQYF
TRBJ2-2 TRBV6-2/TRBV6-3 CASSYYANTGELFF
TRBJ1-4 TRBV18 CASSPTTGGAGEKLFF
TRBJ2-1 TRBV15 CATSRSAGTGGFEQFF
TRBJ1-5 TRBV7-9 CASSLVRQGLGNQPQHF
TRBJ1-1 TRBV12-5 CASGLERTGEFYTEAFF
TRBJ1-4 TRBV1 CTSSQDQGRNEKLFF
TRBJ1-2 TRBV29-1 CSVAGTAALFF
TRBJ2-3 TRBV10-2 CASSPRGDTQYF
TRBJ1-1 TRBV6-1 CASSEALRRDTEAFF
TRBJ2-5 TRBV15 CAIKLEGRETQYF
TRBJ1-2 TRBV12-3/TRBV12-4 CASTLVLTGGYTF
TRBJ1-2 TRBV28 CASTRRGANYGYTF
TRBJ1-4 TRBV6-5 CASSFRDTYNEKLFF